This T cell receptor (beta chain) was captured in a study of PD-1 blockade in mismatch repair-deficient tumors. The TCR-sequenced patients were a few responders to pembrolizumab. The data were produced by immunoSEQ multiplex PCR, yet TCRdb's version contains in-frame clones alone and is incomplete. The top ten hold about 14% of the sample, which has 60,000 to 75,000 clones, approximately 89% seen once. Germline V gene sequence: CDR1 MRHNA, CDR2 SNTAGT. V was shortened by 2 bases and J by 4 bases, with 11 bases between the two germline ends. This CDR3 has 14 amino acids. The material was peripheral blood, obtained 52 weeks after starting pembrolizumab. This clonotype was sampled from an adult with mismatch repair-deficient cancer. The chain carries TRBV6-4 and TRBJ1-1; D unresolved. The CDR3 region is CASSDRAEGTEAFF. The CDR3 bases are TGTGCCAGCAGTGACCGAGCGGAGGGCACTGAAGCTTTCTTT.